This T cell receptor beta chain was documented in a study of control samples from healthy donors and cancer patients. Trimming shortened V by 4 bases and J by 5 bases, and 15 bases separated the two germline ends. From germline, CDR1 is ENHRY and CDR2 SYGVKD. This CDR3 spans 14 amino acids. The table came from immunoSEQ multiplex PCR; TCRdb's copy has only in-frame clones and leaves some out. The table includes 120,000 or so clones, roughly 84% detected once. Sequencing input: blood. This chain uses TRBV10-3 with TRBJ2-7; D is unclear. The origin of this receptor is a man younger than 35 in good health. CDR3 DNA sequence: TGTGCCATCAGTGGTGGATCGACCGGGCACGAGCAGTACTTC. Translating gives CAISGGSTGHEQYF.